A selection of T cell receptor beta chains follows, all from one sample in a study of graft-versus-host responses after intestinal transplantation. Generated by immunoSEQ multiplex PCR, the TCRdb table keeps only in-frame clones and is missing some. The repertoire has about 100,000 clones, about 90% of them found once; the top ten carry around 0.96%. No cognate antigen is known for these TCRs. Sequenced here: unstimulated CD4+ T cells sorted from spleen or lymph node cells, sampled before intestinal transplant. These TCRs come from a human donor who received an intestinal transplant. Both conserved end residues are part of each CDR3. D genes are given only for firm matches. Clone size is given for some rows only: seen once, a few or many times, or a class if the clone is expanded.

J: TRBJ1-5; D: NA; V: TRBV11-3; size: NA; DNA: TGTGCCAGCAGCTTAGATGAGGGTCAGCCCCAGCATTTT; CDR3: CASSLDEGQPQHF
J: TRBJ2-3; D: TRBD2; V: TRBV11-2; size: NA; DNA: TGTGCCAGCAGCTCCCCCTCCAGGGCTAGCGGGACGACAGATACGCAGTATTTT; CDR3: CASSSPSRASGTTDTQYF
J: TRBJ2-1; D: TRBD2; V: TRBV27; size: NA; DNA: TGTGCCAGCTTGACTAGCGGGAGGGCCGGTTTCTGGAGTGAGCAGTTCTTC; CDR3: CASLTSGRAGFWSEQFF
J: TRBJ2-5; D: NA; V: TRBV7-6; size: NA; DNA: TGTGCCAGCAGCACGGGGGCGGAGACCCAGTACTTC; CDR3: CASSTGAETQYF
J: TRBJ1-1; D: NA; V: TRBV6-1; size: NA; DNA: TGTGCCAGCAGTCGAGTGGAGAACACTGAAGCTTTCTTT; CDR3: CASSRVENTEAFF
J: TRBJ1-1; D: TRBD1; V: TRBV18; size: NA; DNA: TGTGCCAGCTCACCGCAGACAGGGGGGACCAACACTGAAGCTTTCTTT; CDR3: CASSPQTGGTNTEAFF
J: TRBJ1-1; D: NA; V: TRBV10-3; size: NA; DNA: TGTGCCACCAGGAGGGCCCCGTGGACTGAAGCTTTCTTT; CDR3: CATRRAPWTEAFF
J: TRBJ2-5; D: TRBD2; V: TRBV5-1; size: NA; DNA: TGCGCCAGCAGGGCCAGGATGCGACTAGCGGGAAACCAAGAGACCCAGTACTTC; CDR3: CASRARMRLAGNQETQYF
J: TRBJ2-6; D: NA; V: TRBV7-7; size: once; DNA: TGTGCCAGCAGCTTAGGCGGGGCTTCTGGGGCCAACGTCCTGACTTTC; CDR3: CASSLGGASGANVLTF
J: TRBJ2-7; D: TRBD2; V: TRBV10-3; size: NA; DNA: TGTGCCATCAGCCCGCTAGCGGGAGGGCGGTACGAGCAGTACTTC; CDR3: CAISPLAGGRYEQYF